The 5 T cell receptor beta chains below all came from one sample that was sequenced in a study of immune evolution from preneoplasia to lung adenocarcinoma. The protocol was immunoSEQ multiplex PCR, while the TCRdb copy is restricted to in-frame clones and leaves out a portion. This table has around 1,000 clones, around 86% appearing once. The source material was FFPE tissue from an adenomatous hyperplasia lung lesion. Regarding subset: atypical adenomatous hyperplasia (AAH), lung preneoplasia. Every receptor here comes from a person aged 60-80 years with lung adenocarcinoma.

V and J are TRBV9 and TRBJ2-2; D remains ambiguous. The CDR3 covers 13 residues. Germline loops: CDR1 SGDLS, CDR2 YYNGEE. The V and J ends lost 4 bases and 6 bases respectively, with 10 bases between them. For the CDR3, the DNA is TGTGCCAGCAGCCCCCCCCGTGCCGGGGAGCTGTTTTTT. Its protein is CASSPPRAGELFF.

The rearrangement links TRBV11-2 to TRBJ1-5; D is unresolved. CDR3 length equals 13 residues. The ends were cut back, 5 bases at V and 0 bases at J, with 5 bases in the middle. CDR1 is SGHAT, CDR2 FQNNGV, per germline. Here the CDR3 DNA reads TGTGCCAGCAGCACGTTTAGCAATCAGCCCCAGCATTTT. Translation gives CASSTFSNQPQHF. The complete variable domain, with remaining parts taken from reference TRBV11-2 and TRBJ1-5, reads EAGVAQSPRYKIIEKRQSVAFWCNPISGHATLYWYQQILGQGPKLLIQFQNNGVVDDSQLPKDRFSAERLKGVDSTLKIQPAKLEDSAVYLCASSTFSNQPQHFGDGTRLSIL.

J is TRBJ2-3 and V is TRBV27; D is perhaps TRBD1 (5 bases). Germline lookup yields CDR1 MNHEY and CDR2 SMNVEV (reference sequence). The CDR3 totals 18 residues. V lost 2 bases and J lost 0, with 18 bases in between. The CDR3 region is CASSLRQPTPTSTDTQYF. In nucleotides, the CDR3 is TGTGCCAGCAGTTTAAGACAGCCGACCCCCACTAGCACAGATACGCAGTATTTT.

A few counts support this clone. The chain links TRBV4-3 to TRBJ1-1; TRBD1 might be the D (6 bases). Germline CDR1 is LGHNA and CDR2 is YSLEER. V was pared by 1 base and J by 1 base, with 13 bases between. CDR3 size: 16 residues. The CDR3 DNA sequence: TGCGCCAGCAGCCAAGTCGTTCTGGGGGCGAACACTGAAGCTTTCTTT. Residues: CASSQVVLGANTEAFF.

The CDR3 here is CASKVGSGTGELFF. The CDR3 bases are TGTGCCAGCAAAGTAGGGTCGGGCACCGGGGAGCTGTTTTTT. The chain employs TRBV9 and TRBJ2-2, with no clear D. The ends were cut back, 6 bases at V and 4 bases at J, with 13 bases in the middle. The CDR3 has 14 residues. Germline assignment: CDR1 SGDLS and CDR2 YYNGEE.